These 32 T cell receptor beta chains originate from one sample sequenced in a study of tumor-infiltrating lymphocytes in localized non-small cell lung cancer. The table came from immunoSEQ multiplex PCR; TCRdb's copy has only in-frame clones and leaves some out. The table records some 30,000 clones, approximately 85% of them present only once. The sample was lung tumor tissue. These receptors originate from a human donor with non-small cell lung cancer.

The chain combines TRBV7-6 with TRBJ2-6; a possible D gene is TRBD1 (6 bases). Trimming took 0 bases from V and 2 from J, leaving 8 bases between them. The V gene's germline CDR1 is SGHVS and CDR2 FNYEAQ. There are 16 residues in the CDR3. The CDR3 protein is CASSLAQGTGANVLTF. The CDR3 DNA reads TGTGCCAGCAGCTTAGCACAGGGAACTGGGGCCAACGTCCTGACTTTC. The full variable domain, its missing parts supplied by reference TRBV7-6 and TRBJ2-6, is GAGVSQSPRYKVTKRGQDVALRCDPISGHVSLYWYRQALGQGPEFLTYFNYEAQQDKSGLPNDRFSAERPEGSISTLTIQRTEQRDSAMYRCASSLAQGTGANVLTFGAGSRLTVL.

This clone has a single count. V usage is TRBV19 and J usage is TRBJ1-3; D might be TRBD1 (5 bases). The CDR3 extends over 17 amino acids. The germline V gene encodes CDR1 LNHDA and CDR2 SQIVND (reference sequence). V dropped 3 bases and J dropped 0 bases, with 15 bases sitting between them. CDR3 region: CASSIGAGIYSGNTIYF. In nucleotides, the CDR3 is TGTGCCAGTAGTATCGGGGCAGGGATTTACTCTGGAAACACCATATATTTT.

The rearrangement uses TRBV7-9 and TRBJ2-1; tentative D call: TRBD2 (5 bases). The V gene's germline CDR1 is SEHNR and CDR2 FQNEAQ (reference sequence). V lost 2 bases to trimming and J lost 1 base, with 15 bases between them. This CDR3 contains 17 residues. The CDR3 region is CASSLPIGERSYNEQFF. The CDR3 coding sequence is TGTGCCAGCAGCTTACCTATCGGGGAACGGTCCTACAATGAGCAGTTCTTC. Based on the CDR3 plus reference TRBV7-9 and TRBJ2-1, the full variable domain is DTGVSQNPRHKITKRGQNVTFRCDPISEHNRLYWYRQTLGQGPEFLTYFQNEAQLEKSRLLSDRFSAERPKGSFSTLEIQRTEQGDSAMYLCASSLPIGERSYNEQFFGPGTRLTVL.

CDR3 nucleotides: TGCGCCAGCAGCCGGGTGGACAACCCGGGCACCGGGGAGCTGTTTTTT. Translated: CASSRVDNPGTGELFF. The rearrangement joins TRBV5-1 to TRBJ2-2, with D possibly being TRBD1 (5 bases). Trimming cost V 4 bases and J 4 bases, with 17 bases left between them. Germline CDR1 reads SGHRS; CDR2 reads YFSETQ. The CDR3 sequence is 16 residues long.

The gene calls are TRBV6-6 and TRBJ2-7, with D unresolved. Germline V gene data show CDR1 as MNHNY and CDR2 as SVGAGI (reference sequence). Trimming pared 2 bases from V and 4 bases from J, leaving 3 bases between. CDR3 size: 11 residues. DNA of the CDR3: TGTGCCAGCAGTTACGTGTACGAGCAGTACTTC. Translated: CASSYVYEQYF.

The chain recombines TRBV29-1 with TRBJ2-2; either TRBD1 or TRBD2 may supply D (5 bases each). V lost 6 bases and J 4 bases, leaving 12 bases between the germline ends. The CDR3 is 13 amino acids. The V gene's germline CDR1 is SQVTM and CDR2 ANQGSEA. The CDR3 DNA sequence: TGCAGCGTGCGCCGGGACGGCACCGGGGAGCTGTTTTTT. Translating it yields CSVRRDGTGELFF.

This chain uses TRBV18 with TRBJ2-1, with TRBD1 matching over 11 bases. This CDR3 is 15 amino acids long. With V trimmed by 3 bases and J by 4 bases, 2 bases remained unmatched. The germline V gene has CDR1 KGHSH and CDR2 LQKENI. CDR3: CASSPGTGGYNEQFF. CDR3 nucleotides: TGTGCCAGCTCACCCGGGACAGGGGGGTACAATGAGCAGTTCTTC. Filled out from reference TRBV18 and TRBJ2-1, the complete variable domain reads NAGVMQNPRHLVRRRGQEARLRCSPMKGHSHVYWYRQLPEEGLKFMVYLQKENIIDESGMPKERFSAEFPKEGPSILRIQQVVRGDSAAYFCASSPGTGGYNEQFFGPGTRLTVL.

This chain joins TRBV7-2 and TRBJ1-5; D is uncertain. The CDR3 length is 14 residues. Looked up from germline, CDR1 is SGHTA and CDR2 is FQGNSA. Trimming pared 0 bases from V and 4 bases from J, leaving 7 bases between. Here the CDR3 reads CASSLAPFNQPQHF. CDR3 sequence (DNA): TGTGCCAGCAGCTTAGCCCCATTTAATCAGCCCCAGCATTTT.

The genes are TRBV9 and TRBJ1-1; D is unclear. Looked up from germline, CDR1 is SGDLS and CDR2 is YYNGEE. The CDR3 loop spans 15 amino acids. With 4 bases removed from V and 3 bases from J, the gap between germline ends came to 16 bases. CDR3 in DNA: TGTGCCAGCAGCCCCCGGGCCCCCCGGGACACTGAAGCTTTCTTT. Its protein product is CASSPRAPRDTEAFF.

This clone has only one observation. The rearrangement uses TRBV9 and TRBJ2-7, with a weak D call TRBD1 (6 bases). The CDR3 is 14 amino acids. V dropped 3 bases and J dropped 4 bases, with 14 bases sitting between them. Germline lookup yields CDR1 SGDLS and CDR2 YYNGEE. The CDR3 loop reads CASSESTGPYEQYF. CDR3 nucleotides: TGTGCCAGCAGCGAATCGACAGGTCCTTACGAGCAGTACTTC.

The CDR3 loop reads CASSYLRGPLHF. CDR3 nucleotide sequence: TGTGCCAGCAGTTATCTCAGGGGCCCCCTCCACTTT. This chain uses TRBV25-1 with TRBJ1-6, with D perhaps matching TRBD1 (6 bases). Trimming cost V 5 bases and J 13 bases, with 12 bases left between them. The germline V gene encodes CDR1 MGHDK and CDR2 SYGVNS. The CDR3 covers 12 residues.

The rearrangement uses TRBV5-6 and TRBJ1-6; 10 nucleotides line up with TRBD1. The J segment lost 10 bases and the V segment lost 7 bases, leaving 5 bases of the junction unmatched. Germline values: CDR1 SGHDT, CDR2 YYEEEE. The CDR3 runs 13 residues. This chain's CDR3 is CASADRGRSPLHF. The CDR3 nucleotides are TGTGCCAGCGCGGACAGGGGGAGGTCACCCCTCCACTTT.

V is TRBV5-1 and J is TRBJ2-3; 9 bases are shared with TRBD1. Per germline, CDR1 SGHRS and CDR2 YFSETQ. The CDR3 covers 15 residues. Germline trimming cut 0 bases from V and 5 bases from J; bases unmatched to any gene: 4. The CDR3 loop is CASSLATGGRDTQYF. The CDR3 DNA follows: TGCGCCAGCAGCTTGGCGACAGGGGGGAGAGATACGCAGTATTTT.

The chain has TRBV19 and TRBJ1-2, with D maybe TRBD1 (6 bases). Germline V CDR1 and CDR2: LNHDA, SQIVND (reference sequence). Trimming removed 3 bases from V and 3 bases from J, with 14 bases in between. The length of the CDR3 is 15 residues. The CDR3 DNA follows: TGTGCCAGTAGTATCGACAGGCCGGGGGACTATGGCTACACCTTC. Translation: CASSIDRPGDYGYTF. Complete variable domain (other parts from reference TRBV19 and TRBJ1-2): DGGITQSPKYLFRKEGQNVTLSCEQNLNHDAMYWYRQDPGQGLRLIYYSQIVNDFQKGDIAEGYSVSREKKESFPLTVTSAQKNPTAFYLCASSIDRPGDYGYTFGSGTRLTVV.

This chain links TRBV5-1 with TRBJ2-7, with D unclear. Germline assignment: CDR1 SGHRS and CDR2 YFSETQ. This CDR3 region has 16 residues. V was cut by 0 bases and J by 6 bases, with 19 bases left in between. The chain's CDR3 is CASSLGQTIAPTEQYF. In DNA, the CDR3 is TGCGCCAGCAGCTTGGGTCAGACCATAGCCCCGACCGAGCAGTACTTC.

V usage is TRBV27 and J usage is TRBJ1-6; 9 bases agree with TRBD1. This CDR3 is built from 16 residues. The V segment lost 5 bases and the J segment 2 bases; nucleotides outside the gene matches: 4. Germline assignment: CDR1 MNHEY and CDR2 SMNVEV (reference sequence). CDR3 sequence (DNA): TGTGCCAGCAGTCCGGGACAGGGAACCTATAATTCACCCCTCCACTTT. It codes for CASSPGQGTYNSPLHF.

The chain combines TRBV14 with TRBJ1-6, with D unclear. Per the germline V gene, CDR1 is SGHDN and CDR2 is FVKESK. CDR3 size: 15 residues. Trimming took off 2 bases at V and 5 bases at J, with 10 bases between the two ends. This CDR3 is CASSQNRQNNSPLHF. In nucleotides, the CDR3 is TGTGCCAGCAGCCAAAATCGGCAGAATAATTCACCCCTCCACTTT.

V usage is TRBV7-2 and J usage is TRBJ1-3; 8 bases line up with TRBD1. The J segment lost 0 bases and the V segment lost 7 bases, leaving 8 bases of the junction unmatched. The CDR3 runs to 16 residues. Germline V CDR1 and CDR2: SGHTA, FQGNSA. The CDR3 here is CASTGQGISSGNTIYF. CDR3 DNA: TGTGCCAGCACCGGACAGGGAATTAGCTCTGGAAACACCATATATTTT.

This sequence joins TRBV10-3 and TRBJ1-2; TRBD1 matches at 7 bases. J was trimmed by 4 bases and V by 4 bases; bases with no gene match: 0. In germline, CDR1 is ENHRY, CDR2 SYGVKD. The CDR3 is made up of 12 amino acids. This CDR3 is CAISGTGYGYTF. The DNA for the CDR3 is TGTGCCATCAGTGGGACAGGCTATGGCTACACCTTC.

The rearrangement joins TRBV10-2 to TRBJ1-2, with 10 bases aligning to TRBD1. The CDR3 extends over 14 amino acids. Germline CDR1 reads WSHSY; CDR2 reads SAAADI. V was clipped by 6 bases and J by 2 bases; unmatched bases: 3. The CDR3 bases are TGCGCCAGCAGCTCGGGACAGGGGAACTATGGCTACACCTTC. The encoded protein is CASSSGQGNYGYTF.

CDR3 sequence (DNA): TGTGCCACCAGACTAGCGGGGGGCGGACAAGAGACCCAGTACTTC. As protein: CATRLAGGGQETQYF. The chain has TRBV27 and TRBJ2-5; 13 bases are shared with TRBD2. This CDR3 is 15 amino acids long. V trimming: 10 bases; J trimming: 2 bases; junction bases outside the gene matches: 7. Germline assignment: CDR1 MNHEY and CDR2 SMNVEV (reference sequence).

The chain joins TRBV11-3 to TRBJ1-5; TRBD1 matches 9 bases. Per germline, CDR1 SGHNT and CDR2 YENEEA. Unmatched junction bases numbered 5, after V lost 4 bases and J lost 4 bases. The CDR3 sequence is 15 residues long. CDR3 in DNA: TGTGCCAGCAGCTGCACAGGGGGCTCGAATCAGCCCCAGCATTTT. It yields the protein CASSCTGGSNQPQHF.

The chain uses TRBV5-1 and TRBJ1-3; weak D call: TRBD1 (6 bases). V was pared by 5 bases and J by 0 bases, with 12 bases between. The CDR3 is 15 amino acids. From germline, CDR1 is SGHRS and CDR2 YFSETQ. As DNA, the CDR3 is TGCGCCAGCAGACTGGGACAAAACTCTGGAAACACCATATATTTT. Encoded protein: CASRLGQNSGNTIYF.

The rearrangement links TRBV11-1 to TRBJ2-7, with D perhaps TRBD1 or TRBD2 (5 bases each). Per germline, CDR1 SGHAT and CDR2 FQDESV (reference sequence). The CDR3 sequence is 14 residues long. V was pared by 0 bases and J by 5 bases, with 11 bases between. The CDR3 bases are TGTGCCAGCAGCTTAGCGACCGGGACGGACGAGCAGTACTTC. This codes for CASSLATGTDEQYF.

This chain connects TRBV30 to TRBJ1-6; 9 positions agree with TRBD1. The CDR3 contains 14 residues. The germline gives CDR1 GTSNPN, CDR2 SVGIG (reference sequence). J gave up 9 bases and V 1 base, and 4 bases lay outside the gene matches. In DNA form, the CDR3 reads TGTGCCTGGAGTGAAGGGACAGGGATTTCACCCCTCCACTTT. Translation gives CAWSEGTGISPLHF.

The chain joins TRBV7-9 to TRBJ2-1, with 9 bases that match TRBD2. The CDR3 has 17 amino acids. Trimming removed 3 bases from V and 6 bases from J; junction bases left unmatched: 12. Per the germline V gene, CDR1 is SEHNR and CDR2 is FQNEAQ (reference sequence). DNA for the CDR3: TGTGCCAGCAGCTTCCTAGGGGCTAGCGGGAATATCAATGAGCAGTTCTTC. Protein sequence: CASSFLGASGNINEQFF.

The chain joins TRBV5-6 to TRBJ2-1; 9 bases line up with TRBD2. The length of the CDR3 is 16 residues. Germline CDR1 reads SGHDT; CDR2 reads YYEEEE. V shed 3 bases, J shed 1 base, and the junction held 5 bases outside the gene matches. CDR3 nucleotides: TGTGCCAGCAGCTCACGGACTAGCGAGTCCTACAATGAGCAGTTCTTC. It yields the protein CASSSRTSESYNEQFF. Using reference TRBV5-6 and TRBJ2-1 for the parts outside the CDR3, the full variable domain is DAGVTQSPTHLIKTRGQQVTLRCSPKSGHDTVSWYQQALGQGPQFIFQYYEEEERQRGNFPDRFSGHQFPNYSSELNVNALLLGDSALYLCASSSRTSESYNEQFFGPGTRLTVL.

The gene calls are TRBV30 and TRBJ2-3; D is ambiguous. Germline V CDR1 and CDR2: GTSNPN, SVGIG (reference sequence). V was clipped by 2 bases and J by 0 bases, with 9 bases between them. CDR3 length equals 14 residues. The CDR3 nucleotides are TGTGCCTGGAGTAGGAGTTCTAGCACAGATACGCAGTATTTT. Encoded protein: CAWSRSSSTDTQYF.

V is TRBV6-6 and J is TRBJ2-5, with D uncertain. The CDR3 covers 13 residues. Trimming removed 6 bases from V and 3 bases from J, with 11 bases in between. In germline, CDR1 is MNHNY, CDR2 SVGAGI (reference sequence). CDR3 protein: CASRTSIEETQYF. CDR3 nucleotide sequence: TGTGCCAGCAGGACATCAATTGAAGAGACCCAGTACTTC.

V usage is TRBV13 and J usage is TRBJ1-1, with 10 positions matching TRBD1. Germline CDR1 reads PRHDT; CDR2 reads FYEKMQ (reference sequence). Trimming cost V 2 bases and J 3 bases; bases outside gene matches: 6. The CDR3 has 16 amino acids. The CDR3 DNA sequence: TGTGCCAGCAGCTTAAAAGTAGGGACAGGGGACACTGAAGCTTTCTTT. It is translated as CASSLKVGTGDTEAFF.

The CDR3 DNA follows: TGTGCCAGCAGCTCTCGGGACACCTACTATGGCTACACCTTC. Its protein is CASSSRDTYYGYTF. V gene TRBV5-6 combines with J gene TRBJ1-2; maybe TRBD1 (6 bases). The CDR3 totals 14 residues. Germline CDR1 SGHDT, CDR2 YYEEEE. V gave up 3 bases and J gave up 3 bases, with 12 bases separating them.

V gene TRBV19 combines with J gene TRBJ2-6; D ambiguous. V was cut by 7 bases and J by 2 bases, with 6 bases left in between. CDR1 LNHDA and CDR2 SQIVND come from the germline V gene (reference sequence). The CDR3 loop spans 13 amino acids. For the CDR3, the DNA is TGTGCCAGTACAACCCCTGGGGCCAACGTCCTGACTTTC. Encoded protein: CASTTPGANVLTF.